This TCR beta chain was found in a study of cytomegalovirus exposure and HLA in healthy donors. Study observations and caveats: Analyzed later, most CMV-associated TCR beta chains appeared HLA-restricted.

With V trimmed by 4 bases and J by 4 bases, 5 bases remained unmatched. This CDR3 has 15 amino acids. In germline, CDR1 is SGHTA, CDR2 FQGTGA. PCR employed 60 Vbeta and 13 Jbeta primers. Sequencing was performed with immunoSEQ multiplex PCR; in TCRdb, only in-frame clones are kept and a portion is missing. The repertoire has about 99,000 clones, over 60% of them found once; the top ten carry roughly 5.4%. A word on this clone: Its antigen is currently unknown.

This TCR was recovered from a woman aged 18-29 years in good health and CMV-seropositive. The genes are TRBV7-3 and TRBJ2-2; 8 bases map to TRBD1. Material for sequencing was PBMCs. CDR3 sequence reads: CASSSGQGFTGELFF. DNA of the CDR3: TGTGCCAGCAGCTCCGGACAGGGTTTCACCGGGGAGCTGTTTTTT.